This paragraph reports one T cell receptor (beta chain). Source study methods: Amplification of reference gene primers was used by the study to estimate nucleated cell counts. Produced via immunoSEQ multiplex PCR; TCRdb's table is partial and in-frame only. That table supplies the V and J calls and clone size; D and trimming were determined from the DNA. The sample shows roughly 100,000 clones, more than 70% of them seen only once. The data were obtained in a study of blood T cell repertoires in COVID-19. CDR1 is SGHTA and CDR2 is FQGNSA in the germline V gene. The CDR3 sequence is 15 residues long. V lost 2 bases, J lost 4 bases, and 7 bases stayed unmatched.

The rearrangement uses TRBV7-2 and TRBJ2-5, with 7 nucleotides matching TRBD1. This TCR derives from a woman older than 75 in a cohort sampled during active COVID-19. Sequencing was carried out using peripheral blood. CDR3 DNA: TGTGCCAGCAGCTTAAGGACAGGCAGTGCAGAGACCCAGTACTTC. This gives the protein CASSLRTGSAETQYF.